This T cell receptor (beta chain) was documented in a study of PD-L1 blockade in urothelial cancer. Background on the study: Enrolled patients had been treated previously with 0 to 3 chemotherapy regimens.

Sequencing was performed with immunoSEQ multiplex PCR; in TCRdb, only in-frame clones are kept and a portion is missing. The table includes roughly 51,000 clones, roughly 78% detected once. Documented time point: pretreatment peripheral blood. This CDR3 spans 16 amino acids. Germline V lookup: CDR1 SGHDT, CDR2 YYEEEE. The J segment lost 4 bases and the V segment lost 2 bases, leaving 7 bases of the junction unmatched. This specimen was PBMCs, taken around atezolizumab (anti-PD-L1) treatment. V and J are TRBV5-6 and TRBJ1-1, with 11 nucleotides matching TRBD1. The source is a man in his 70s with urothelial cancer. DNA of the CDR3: TGTGCCAGCAGCTTCGGGACAGGGGGTTGGGGCACTGAAGCTTTCTTT. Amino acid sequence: CASSFGTGGWGTEAFF.